This T cell receptor (beta chain) appears in the sequencing data of a study of T-cell memory formation after mild COVID-19. Study-wide context: TCR clusters were mostly donor specific.

5'RACE, which relied on constant-segment primers, yielded TCR alpha and TCR beta cDNA libraries carrying sample barcodes and UMIs. MiXCR, run by TCRdb on the 5' RACE reads, gives a single entry per CDR3 protein. Seen here are some 130,000 distinct CDR3 sequences, about 25% observed once, and the top ten hold approximately 25%. CDR1 is SGDLS, CDR2 YYNGEE, per germline. This CDR3 has 14 residues. V was shortened by 4 bases and J by 7 bases, with 14 bases between the two germline ends. This clonotype was recorded a few times. The chain employs TRBV9 and TRBJ2-2; the D gene is possibly TRBD1 (6 bases). The sequence was obtained from an adult woman who had mild COVID-19 (a few samples of this study predate the infection). Cell type and time point are not known. The sequenced sample was PBMCs or a T cell subset sorted from them (not recorded which). The CDR3 sequence: CASSPKGDNGELFF. The DNA for the CDR3 is TGTGCCAGCAGCCCCAAAGGGGACAACGGGGAGCTGTTTTTT.